Following are 14 T cell receptor beta chains from one sample sequenced in a study of CD4 and CD8 cells across lung adenocarcinoma regions. In TCRdb, the PCR reads were re-called with MiXCR into one record per CDR3 protein. This sample carries a few thousand distinct CDR3 sequences, about half of them seen once, and the ten largest clones take approximately 15%. The sequencing sample was made of CD4+ T cells from the center of a lung tumor. The origin of the receptors is a female donor with lung adenocarcinoma. The CD4 and CD8 labels of this study may be unreliable.

This clonotype counts as medium-sized. The J gene is TRBJ2-1, the V gene TRBV14; D is undetermined. The J call may be in error: the DNA end matches TRBJ2-5 better. Germline CDR1 reads SGHDN; CDR2 reads FVKESK. The CDR3 is made up of 11 amino acids. DNA for the CDR3: TGTGCCAGCAGCCAGCTGGAGACCCAGTACTTC. This sequence encodes CASSQLETQYF.

This chain uses TRBV27 with TRBJ2-1; the match to TRBD2 covers 11 bases. The CDR3 is made up of 17 amino acids. In germline, CDR1 is MNHEY, CDR2 SMNVEV (reference sequence). Trimming took 3 bases from V and 5 from J; bases not matched to a gene: 9. The DNA for the CDR3 is TGTGCCAGCAGTTTTGGTAGTGGACTAGCGGGCCACAATGAGCAGTTCTTC. As protein: CASSFGSGLAGHNEQFF.

This chain connects TRBV6-5 to TRBJ2-5; D may match TRBD1 or TRBD2 (5 bases each). The V gene lost 2 bases and the J gene lost 5 bases, with 15 bases spanning the gap. CDR3 length: 15 residues. Germline V gives CDR1 MNHEY, CDR2 SVGAGI. The CDR3 DNA follows: TGTGCCAGCAGTTACGACTCCAGAGAGGGGGAGACCCAGTACTTC. It is translated as CASSYDSREGETQYF.

This clonotype qualifies as medium-sized (0.01 to 0.1%). V and J are TRBV27 and TRBJ2-1, with 10 nucleotides matching TRBD2. CDR3 length: 15 residues. Trimming at V came to 4 bases and at J to 7 bases, leaving 7 bases not matched to a gene. Germline V lookup: CDR1 MNHEY, CDR2 SMNVEV (reference sequence). This CDR3 is CASSSPGLAINEQFF. The CDR3 nucleotides are TGTGCCAGCAGTTCCCCGGGACTAGCGATAAATGAGCAGTTCTTC.

V and J are TRBV6-5 and TRBJ2-3, with 8 bases identical to TRBD2. The length of the CDR3 is 16 residues. Germline V CDR1 and CDR2: MNHEY, SVGAGI. The ends lost 2 bases at V and 5 bases at J; junction bases unmatched: 9. The CDR3 sequence is CASSYGLGLARDTQYF. DNA of the CDR3: TGTGCCAGCAGTTACGGTCTCGGACTAGCTCGAGATACGCAGTATTTT.

Note on this clonotype: The junction and the germline gene differ at one end; a read error may be behind it. The chain combines TRBV10-1 with TRBJ2-5; no clear D gene. The DNA matches TRBJ2-7 better at its end, which makes the J call doubtful. The CDR3 is 12 amino acids. Looked up from germline, CDR1 is WNHNN and CDR2 is SYGVQD (reference sequence). The CDR3 sequence is CSSSEPTYEQYF. In nucleotides, the CDR3 is TGCTCCAGCAGTGAGCCCACCTACGAGCAGTACTTC.

This clonotype was observed a few times. CDR3 nucleotides: TGTGCCAGCAGTAGACTAGCGGGGAACAATGAGCAGTTCTTC. Its protein is CASSRLAGNNEQFF. The chain joins TRBV6-1 to TRBJ2-1; 11 nucleotides match TRBD2. The V and J ends lost 5 bases and 5 bases, in that order; junction bases with no gene match: 2. Germline V CDR1 and CDR2: MNHNS, SASEGT. CDR3 length equals 14 residues.

This clonotype is categorized as medium-sized. The chain links TRBV10-3 to TRBJ2-5, with 10 bases identical to TRBD2. Germline CDR1 reads ENHRY; CDR2 reads SYGVKD. Germline trimming cut 7 bases from V and 5 bases from J; bases unmatched to any gene: 7. CDR3 size: 14 residues. CDR3 sequence reads: CAITSSGSRETQYF. CDR3 in DNA: TGTGCCATCACCTCTAGCGGGAGTCGGGAGACCCAGTACTTC.

This clonotype was counted a few times. The chain links TRBV7-2 to TRBJ2-7; no firm D call. The CDR3 sequence is 12 residues long. From germline, CDR1 is SGHTA and CDR2 FQGNSA. The V gene lost 2 bases and the J gene lost 6 bases, with 8 bases spanning the gap. The CDR3 here is CASSLTKGEQYF. CDR3 bases: TGTGCCAGCAGCTTAACGAAGGGCGAGCAGTACTTC.

The chain has TRBV6-2 or TRBV6-3 and TRBJ2-3, with D possibly TRBD2 on 6 matching bases. The germline V gene encodes CDR1 MNHEY and CDR2 SVGEGT. Between the trimmed V and J ends, which lost 2 bases and 3 bases, there was a span of 9 bases. The CDR3 totals 14 residues. The CDR3 nucleotides are TGTGCCAGCAGTTACGATGCGGGGACAGATACGCAGTATTTT. Its translation: CASSYDAGTDTQYF.

As concerns this clonotype: At one end, the junction sequence differs from germline, possibly due to a read error. The chain carries TRBV6-1 and TRBJ2-1; no firm D call. Germline-derived CDR1 and CDR2 are MNHNS and SASEGT. The CDR3 runs to 13 residues. CDR3: CAREEERFNAQFF. CDR3 sequence (DNA): TGTGCCCGCGAGGAAGAACGGTTCAATGCGCAGTTCTTC.

Turning to this clonotype: One end of the junction is discordant with germline, which a read error may explain. As DNA, the CDR3 is TGTGCCAGCAGCTGCGATGCAGGCGGGCCAGCCACAGATACGCAGTACTTT. Translation: CASSCDAGGPATDTQYF. J is TRBJ2-3 and V is TRBV7-2; D perhaps matches TRBD2 (5 bases). The germline V gene encodes CDR1 SGHTA and CDR2 FQGNSA. The CDR3 covers 17 residues. Full variable domain (outside the CDR3, taken from reference TRBV7-2 and TRBJ2-3): GAGVSQSPSNKVTEKGKDVELRCDPISGHTALYWYRQSLGQGLEFLIYFQGNSAPDKSGLPSDRFSAERTGGSVSTLTIQRTQQEDSAVYLCASSCDAGGPATDTQYFGPGTRLTVL.

This chain links TRBV27 with TRBJ2-2; D is unresolved. Trimming removed 5 bases from V and 5 bases from J, with 15 bases in between. Per the germline V gene, CDR1 is MNHEY and CDR2 is SMNVEV (reference sequence). CDR3 length: 15 amino acids. The CDR3, as DNA: TGTGCCAGCAGTCGACGGACCCCCGGAACCGGGGAGCTGTTTTTT. Translated: CASSRRTPGTGELFF.

By proportion, this clonotype is large. This chain connects TRBV6-5 to TRBJ2-2; D is unresolved. Germline-derived CDR1 and CDR2 are MNHEY and SVGAGI. The V gene lost 3 bases and the J gene lost 4 bases, with 9 bases spanning the gap. The CDR3 length is 14 residues. CDR3 residues: CASSYNGPTGELFF. CDR3 coding DNA: TGTGCCAGCAGTTATAACGGGCCCACCGGGGAGCTGTTTTTT.